Detailed here is one T cell receptor (beta chain). Its antigen remains unidentified. These data originate in a study of molecular identifiers for immune sequencing clone quantification. Both previously described methods and listed TCR primers were employed to make bulk TCR libraries. TCRdb re-called the PCR reads with MiXCR, one entry per CDR3 protein. The table shows hundreds of thousands of distinct CDR3 sequences, with around 20% occurring only once. Researchers sorted naive CD8 T cells as cells that were CD8+CD4-CCR7+CD45RA+. Whole-study results and caveats: Identical TCR molecules that share a barcode could lead to an underestimation of highly expanded clone sizes.

What was sequenced was naive CD8+ T cells from blood, with Jurkat cell RNA spiked in. Subset of the sample: FACS-sorted CD8+CD4-CCR7+CD45RA+ naive T cells. The origin of this receptor is a human donor in good health. Some libraries in this study had Jurkat cell RNA spiked in.

CDR3 coding DNA: TGTGCCAGCAGCTTGGGGACAGCAATCTACGAGCAGTACTTC. Amino acids: CASSLGTAIYEQYF. V is TRBV5-4 and J is TRBJ2-7, with a tentative D call TRBD1 (6 bases). The CDR3 has 14 amino acids. Germline CDR1 SGHNT, CDR2 YYREEE (reference sequence). The germline V and J ends were trimmed by 0 bases and 3 bases, with 10 bases remaining between them.